Sequencing of this TCR beta chain was carried out in a study of vaccination effects on CD4 cells after COVID-19. Study details: The post-vaccine samples were taken, at the median, 72 days after the second dose.

This CDR3 is built from 15 residues. Germline V gene lookup returns CDR1 MNHEY and CDR2 SMNVEV (reference sequence). The ends were cut back, 4 bases at V and 6 bases at J, with 15 bases in the middle. The culture ran for approximately 10 days before CD4+ T cells were isolated. Two-dose vaccination with either BNT162b2 or mRNA-1273 was given to the participants. Measured with immunoSEQ multiplex PCR; TCRdb has only the in-frame clones, and not every one. Of around 50,000 clones detected, roughly 70% appear once; the ten largest clones hold about 7%. With respect to this clone: Its antigen is unidentified.

The source of this sequence is a human donor who received a COVID-19 vaccine. The chain employs TRBV27 and TRBJ2-2; D might be TRBD1 or TRBD2, each matching 5 bases. The input for sequencing was CD4+ T cells from PBMCs cultured without peptide, taken after COVID-19 vaccination. This CDR3 is CASSSRPTGPGELFF. The CDR3 bases are TGTGCCAGCAGTTCCCGCCCAACGGGGCCCGGGGAGCTGTTTTTT.